The 11 T cell receptor beta chains below were found in one sample sequenced in a study of shared clonotypes between healthy human individuals. Clones were sequenced by immunoSEQ multiplex PCR, and TCRdb holds only the in-frame ones, with some missing. Of about 2 million clones listed, 90% to 95% are singletons. The sample consisted of naive CD4+ T cells sorted from blood. Described subset: CD45RA+ positively selected. These receptors were taken from a man aged 18 to 29 in good health.

This chain connects TRBV5-5 to TRBJ2-7; no reliable D call. This CDR3 region has 13 residues. V was cut by 1 base and J by 5 bases, with 10 bases left in between. The germline V gene encodes CDR1 SGHKS and CDR2 YYEKEE (reference sequence). CDR3 nucleotides: TGTGCCAGCAGCTTGATGGGGTCGAACGAGCAGTACTTC. It translates to CASSLMGSNEQYF.

The CDR3 spells CASGLGPSTEAFF. The CDR3 DNA reads TGTGCTAGTGGTTTGGGGCCGAGCACTGAAGCTTTCTTT. The chain couples TRBV12-5 to TRBJ1-1; no clear D. The V gene lost 1 base and the J gene lost 4 bases, with 7 bases spanning the gap. Germline CDR1 reads LGHNT; CDR2 reads FRNRAP. The CDR3 has 13 residues. The full variable domain, rest sourced from reference TRBV12-5 and TRBJ1-1, is DARVTQTPRHKVTEMGQEVTMRCQPILGHNTVFWYRQTMMQGLELLAYFRNRAPLDDSGMPKDRFSAEMPDATLATLKIQPSEPRDSAVYFCASGLGPSTEAFFGQGTRLTVV.

Details on this clone: The junction differs from germline at one of its ends, possibly a read error. The chain is built from TRBV6-5 and TRBJ1-2; D unresolved. CDR3 length: 14 amino acids. Germline CDR1 MNHEY, CDR2 SVGAGI. CDR3 coding DNA: TGTGCCATCAGTGAGAGTGGGGCTAACTATGGCTACACCTTC. Translated: CAISESGANYGYTF.

The count of this clone is one. This CDR3 is CASSRVEAFF. In DNA form, the CDR3 reads TGTGCCAGCAGCAGGGTAGAAGCTTTCTTT. This chain links TRBV6-6 with TRBJ1-1; a weak D match, TRBD1 (5 bases). CDR1 is MNHNY and CDR2 is SVGAGI in the germline V gene (reference sequence). The CDR3 consists of 10 residues. V was trimmed by 6 bases and J by 8 bases, leaving 7 bases between them.

Here the CDR3 reads CASSPPAQGHNTEAFF. CDR3 coding DNA: TGTGCCAGCTCACCACCCGCCCAGGGGCATAACACTGAAGCTTTCTTT. This sequence joins TRBV18 and TRBJ1-1, with a tentative D call TRBD1 (6 bases). There are 16 residues in the CDR3. V dropped 0 bases and J dropped 2 bases, with 13 bases sitting between them. Looked up from germline, CDR1 is KGHSH and CDR2 is LQKENI.

The genes are TRBV13 and TRBJ1-4, with D possibly matching TRBD1 (6 bases). The V end was cut by 2 bases, the J end by 0 bases, with 10 bases between. Germline assignment: CDR1 PRHDT and CDR2 FYEKMQ (reference sequence). This CDR3 has 16 residues. CDR3 bases: TGTGCCAGCAGCTTATTCAGGGGAACAACTAATGAAAAACTGTTTTTT. The encoded protein is CASSLFRGTTNEKLFF.

V usage is TRBV10-1 and J usage is TRBJ2-3, with D possibly matching TRBD2 (6 bases). V lost 3 bases, J lost 5 bases, and 12 bases lay in between. The CDR3 covers 14 residues. Germline CDR1 and CDR2: WNHNN and SYGVQD (reference sequence). The CDR3 protein is CASSDGGVGDTQYF. In DNA form, the CDR3 reads TGCGCCAGCAGTGACGGAGGGGTCGGAGATACGCAGTATTTT.

V is TRBV11-2 and J is TRBJ2-1; 8 bases agree with TRBD2. V lost 4 bases and J lost 0; bases outside the gene matches: 5. The CDR3 sequence is 16 residues long. Germline values: CDR1 SGHAT, CDR2 FQNNGV. This CDR3 is CASSSTSGSSYNEQFF. The CDR3 DNA reads as TGTGCCAGCAGCTCCACCAGCGGGAGCTCCTACAATGAGCAGTTCTTC.

The chain recombines TRBV9 with TRBJ2-7; 7 nucleotides match TRBD1. The J segment lost 3 bases and the V segment lost 5 bases, leaving 11 bases of the junction unmatched. Germline V lookup: CDR1 SGDLS, CDR2 YYNGEE. This CDR3 region has 15 residues. The CDR3 loop is CASSPSTGQGYEQYF. Written as DNA, the CDR3 is TGTGCCAGCAGTCCCTCGACAGGGCAGGGCTACGAGCAGTACTTC.

The chain links TRBV5-1 to TRBJ2-1; D is possibly TRBD2 (5 bases). CDR3 length equals 12 residues. CDR1 SGHRS and CDR2 YFSETQ come from the germline V gene. V lost 4 bases and J 10 bases, leaving 12 bases between the germline ends. The CDR3 DNA sequence: TGCGCCAGCAGCCCGGAGGCGGACGAGCAGTTCTTC. As protein: CASSPEADEQFF.

The J gene is TRBJ1-1, the V gene TRBV4-1; D is possibly TRBD1 (6 bases). Trimming cost V 1 base and J 1 base, with 13 bases left between them. The CDR3 contains 16 residues. Germline V gene lookup returns CDR1 MGHRA and CDR2 YSYEKL. The CDR3: CASSQAIGGRNTEAFF. Written as DNA, the CDR3 is TGCGCCAGCAGCCAAGCTATTGGGGGGCGGAACACTGAAGCTTTCTTT.